This TCR beta chain was profiled in a study of shared clonotypes between healthy human individuals. Study context: Donors consisted of a couple of women and a few men between 18 and 49.

The CDR3 is 16 amino acids. Trimming took 6 bases from V and 3 from J, leaving 24 bases between them. Per germline, CDR1 SQVTM and CDR2 ANQGSEA. None of the donors, who were healthy HIV-negative adults, had recently had acute infections or vaccinations. The repertoire was sequenced with immunoSEQ multiplex PCR; TCRdb's copy has only in-frame clones and lacks some. The table has some 1 million clones, around 74% seen once; the top ten hold 1.4%. This clonotype was obtained from a man between 18 and 35 years old in good health. The chain recombines TRBV29-1 with TRBJ2-7, with D possibly called TRBD1 or TRBD2 (5 bases each). Specimen: memory CD4+ T cells sorted from blood. Subset reported: CD45RA-negative fraction. This chain's CDR3 is CSVGIGGTWQYYEQYF. The CDR3 DNA reads TGCAGCGTAGGGATTGGGGGAACGTGGCAGTACTACGAGCAGTACTTC.